This T cell receptor beta chain was observed in a study of prognosis after radiotherapy for stage I lung cancer (TCRdb year 2021). Concerning the study at large: Between early 2018 and January 2019, about 19 stage I NSCLC patients were enrolled in Nanjing, China. SBRT was given in 3 to 5 fractions with a biologically effective dose of at least 100 Gy, using image-guided IMRT or VMAT. After SBRT, distant metastases developed in about 20% of the 19 patients at a median of approximately seven months, while the remaining 15 patients had no significant progression. All patients were considered medically inoperable, owing to comorbidities in some 11 and refusal of surgery in about seven. Ages in the cohort of about a dozen men and 6 women ranged from about 50 to 84 years, with a median of 74. A total of around 40 blood samples from roughly 20 patients were sequenced, with one sample obtained before and one obtained after SBRT for each patient. About 5 patients had oligometastatic NSCLC after surgical resection of the primary tumor, and approximately 13 had newly diagnosed primary stage I lung tumors. In every patient, SBRT was given without any concurrent therapy. Peripheral blood TCR beta repertoires were profiled in stage I NSCLC patients before and after stereotactic body radiotherapy, and the study then linked these repertoires to distant failure. On tumor histology, twelve patients had adenocarcinoma and roughly 7 had squamous cell carcinoma.

This clonotype was seen ten or more times. This receptor's antigen is unknown. It has no much larger one-base neighbor in the sample; base qualities were not kept. The cysteine opens and the phenylalanine closes a CDR3 of 13 amino acids. CDR3 DNA only is kept here, 39 bases in frame from base 1. The germline V gene gives CDR1 as SGHRS and CDR2 as YFSETQ. V loses 4 bases, J loses 2 bases, and the germline ends lie 9 bases apart. No patient had a history of other malignancies or prior chemotherapy or radiotherapy, and all had node-negative disease on CT and PET/CT. At each of two time points, about 6.1 milliliters of peripheral venous blood were collected into EDTA tubes. PBMCs were isolated by Ficoll-Paque Plus density-gradient centrifugation. Right after collection, samples were kept at -80 degrees C until analysis. Two rounds of multiplex PCR on genomic DNA were used to amplify the TCR beta CDR3 region. In the first PCR round, primers specific to each TRBV and TRBJ gene were used, and the primer sequences were filed in Chinese patent CN105087789A. Universal primers were used in the second round of PCR. The Roche High Pure PCR Template Preparation Kit was used to extract genomic DNA from frozen PBMCs. Paired-end sequencing with 151 bp reads was performed on the libraries using an Illumina HiSeq 3000. The authors' analysis ran thus. CutAdapt was used to remove raw reads lacking the multiplex PCR primer sequences. High-quality paired reads were merged into contigs with PEAR. TRB V, D and J gene segments were assigned to each contig with MiXCR by alignment to reference sequences. CDR3 sequences were clustered by base quality and sequence similarity to remove sequencing errors. Diversity was calculated as Shannon entropy divided by the natural log of the number of productive TCR sequences. Clonality was computed as one minus the ratio of Shannon entropy to the natural log of the number of unique clonotypes. Using the Youden index from ROC curves, the researchers picked the repertoire-metric cut-offs for progression-free survival, and all analyses were carried out in R 3.5.3. The raw public reads went through TCRdb reprocessing: fastp at Q25, MiXCR clone calling, in-frame beta chains kept. Merged by CDR3 protein, the rows form single entries marked with the most common genes and DNA. The V and J calls reflect TCRdb's pipeline rather than the authors' work. Counted in this sample were 30,000 or so distinct CDR3 sequences; about 32% of them appeared once. The biggest ten clones account for 30% to 40% of the sample.

What the study reported, not specific to this receptor: A decrease in unique TCR clone counts was observed after SBRT (median about 10,000 before versus several thousand after; Wilcoxon paired P=0.011). No determination of tumor specificity was made for expanded TCR clones. TRBV and TRBJ usage frequencies reportedly varied with metastasis status, involving two V genes at baseline and several V and two J genes after SBRT. The small cohort and short follow-up limited the study, so independent validation of the findings is needed. Post-SBRT Shannon entropy and its change from baseline were lower in patients who developed distant metastases; baseline Shannon entropy was not associated with metastases. No adjustment for multiple comparisons was applied to any of the reported P values.

The receptor was isolated from a donor aged 50 or older with non-small cell lung cancer. Here the sequenced sample was PBMCs, taken before or after stereotactic body radiation therapy (not recorded which). This sequence uses TRBV5-1 and TRBJ1-2, with the D gene too uncertain to name. The DNA is TGCGCCAGCAGCGATACTTCCAACTATGGCTACACCTTC. Translated, this is CASSDTSNYGYTF. The reference TRBV5-1 and TRBJ1-2 proteins fill in what lies around the CDR3, so the full variable domain reads KAGVTQTPRYLIKTRGQQVTLSCSPISGHRSVSWYQQTPGQGLQFLFEYFSETQRNKGNFPGRFSGRQFSNSRSEMNVSTLELGDSALYLCASSDTSNYGYTFGSGTRLTVV.